Listed below are T cell receptor beta chains from one sample, sequenced in a study of blood T cell repertoires in COVID-19. Method: immunoSEQ multiplex PCR; TCRdb's copy keeps in-frame clones and lacks some. The table shows 60,000 or so clones, with roughly nine tenths occurring only once. Sequencing was done on a sample of peripheral blood. Receptor source: a man aged 60 to 69 with acute or convalescent COVID-19. Both conserved end residues are part of each CDR3. D genes are given only for firm matches. Size is omitted from some rows. Given values are once, few, many or a class for expanded clones.

size: NA; V: TRBV29-1; length: 17; J: TRBJ1-1; D: NA; CDR3: CSVEDEKLTGLDTEAFF; DNA: TGCAGCGTTGAAGATGAGAAACTAACAGGGTTGGACACTGAAGCTTTCTTT
size: NA; V: TRBV5-6; length: 16; J: TRBJ2-7; D: NA; CDR3: CASMTLGLGSAYEQYF; DNA: TGTGCCAGCATGACATTAGGTTTAGGGAGCGCCTACGAGCAGTACTTC
size: NA; V: TRBV11-2; length: 15; J: TRBJ1-1; D: NA; CDR3: CASSLVGGGTTEAFF; DNA: TGTGCCAGCAGCTTAGTAGGGGGTGGGACCACTGAAGCTTTCTTT
size: NA; V: TRBV4-1; length: 14; J: TRBJ2-7; D: NA; CDR3: CASSQARGRYEQYF; DNA: TGCGCCAGCAGCCAAGCTAGGGGCCGTTACGAGCAGTACTTC
size: NA; V: TRBV7-8; length: 14; J: TRBJ1-5; D: NA; CDR3: CASTQQAGDQPQHF; DNA: TGTGCCAGCACCCAGCAGGCGGGGGATCAGCCCCAGCATTTT
size: NA; V: TRBV5-4; length: 13; J: TRBJ1-2; D: NA; CDR3: CASSLEQSYGYTF; DNA: TGTGCCAGCAGCTTGGAACAGAGCTATGGCTACACCTTC
size: once; V: TRBV18; length: 15; J: TRBJ2-6; D: NA; CDR3: CASSPSLSGANVLTF; DNA: TGTGCCAGCTCACCAAGCCTATCTGGGGCCAACGTCCTGACTTTC
size: NA; V: TRBV9; length: 15; J: TRBJ1-3; D: NA; CDR3: CASSVRGTTGNTIYF; DNA: TGTGCCAGCAGCGTAAGGGGGACAACTGGAAACACCATATATTTT
size: NA; V: TRBV19; length: 14; J: TRBJ2-7; D: NA; CDR3: CARSWTVGFYEQYF; DNA: TGTGCCAGAAGCTGGACAGTTGGATTCTACGAGCAGTACTTC
size: NA; V: TRBV7-2; length: 15; J: TRBJ2-3; D: NA; CDR3: CASSFKGFGTDTQYF; DNA: TGTGCCAGCAGCTTCAAGGGGTTTGGCACAGATACGCAGTATTTT
size: NA; V: TRBV11-2; length: 13; J: TRBJ1-6; D: NA; CDR3: CASSISSQGPLHF; DNA: TGTGCCAGCAGCATTAGCAGCCAGGGGCCCCTCCACTTT
size: once; V: TRBV7-6; length: 16; J: TRBJ1-1; D: NA; CDR3: CASSHNTGIGDREAFF; DNA: TGTGCCAGCAGCCATAATACAGGGATTGGGGACCGAGAAGCTTTCTTT
size: NA; V: TRBV5-1; length: 15; J: TRBJ2-5; D: TRBD1; CDR3: CASSFTAGGAETQYF; DNA: TGCGCCAGCAGCTTCACGGCAGGGGGCGCGGAGACCCAGTACTTC
size: NA; V: TRBV6-5; length: 15; J: TRBJ1-5; D: TRBD1; CDR3: CASRLTGLINQPQHF; DNA: TGTGCCAGCAGATTGACAGGGCTGATCAATCAGCCCCAGCATTTT
size: NA; V: TRBV29-1; length: 12; J: TRBJ1-5; D: NA; CDR3: CSVGARNQPQHF; DNA: TGCAGCGTGGGAGCCCGCAATCAGCCCCAGCATTTT
size: few; V: TRBV24-1; length: 15; J: TRBJ1-1; D: NA; CDR3: CATSDSQRRGTEAFF; DNA: TGTGCCACCAGTGATTCTCAGAGGAGGGGTACTGAAGCTTTCTTT
size: few; V: TRBV7-2; length: 15; J: TRBJ1-2; D: NA; CDR3: CASSPEGTGYYGYTF; DNA: TGTGCCAGCAGCCCCGAGGGTACAGGGTACTATGGCTACACCTTC
size: once; V: TRBV10-3; length: 15; J: TRBJ2-2; D: NA; CDR3: CAISVGGARTGELFF; DNA: TGTGCCATCAGTGTAGGGGGGGCGCGCACCGGGGAGCTGTTTTTT
size: NA; V: TRBV18; length: 16; J: TRBJ2-3; D: TRBD2; CDR3: CASSPPGLVPTDTQYF; DNA: TGTGCCAGCTCACCACCTGGACTAGTCCCAACAGATACGCAGTATTTT
size: NA; V: TRBV3-1/TRBV3-2; length: 15; J: TRBJ1-3; D: NA; CDR3: CASSRRQSGGNTIYF; DNA: TGTGCCAGCAGCCGTCGACAGTCTGGGGGAAACACCATATATTTT
size: NA; V: TRBV3-1/TRBV3-2; length: 15; J: TRBJ1-1; D: TRBD1; CDR3: CASSLGGRGHPEAFF; DNA: TGTGCCAGCAGCCTTGGGGGCAGGGGGCATCCTGAAGCTTTCTTT
size: NA; V: TRBV7-2; length: 15; J: TRBJ2-3; D: TRBD2; CDR3: CASSSERGGTDTQYF; DNA: TGTGCCAGCAGCTCCGAGCGGGGGGGCACAGATACGCAGTATTTT
size: once; V: TRBV5-6; length: 14; J: TRBJ1-5; D: NA; CDR3: CASSLGREGQPQHF; DNA: TGTGCCAGCAGCTTGGGTAGGGAGGGACAGCCCCAGCATTTT
size: NA; V: TRBV27; length: 19; J: TRBJ2-3; D: NA; CDR3: CASSLADSLGGAITDTQYF; DNA: TGTGCCAGCAGTTTGGCGGACTCGCTTGGCGGGGCGATCACAGATACGCAGTATTTT
size: NA; V: TRBV27; length: 11; J: TRBJ2-7; D: NA; CDR3: CASGSFWEQYF; DNA: TGTGCCAGCGGCTCATTTTGGGAGCAGTACTTC
size: once; V: TRBV2; length: 12; J: TRBJ2-7; D: TRBD1; CDR3: CASSRDSYEQYF; DNA: TGTGCCAGCAGTAGGGACAGCTACGAGCAGTACTTC
size: NA; V: TRBV5-1; length: 14; J: TRBJ2-1; D: NA; CDR3: CASSEDYIYNEQFF; DNA: TGCGCCAGCAGTGAGGACTATATATACAATGAGCAGTTCTTC
size: NA; V: TRBV19; length: 13; J: TRBJ1-5; D: NA; CDR3: CASSTGQGGPQHF; DNA: TGTGCCAGTAGTACCGGCCAGGGCGGTCCCCAGCATTTT
size: NA; V: TRBV2; length: 11; J: TRBJ1-1; D: NA; CDR3: CASHLNTEAFF; DNA: TGTGCCAGTCACTTGAACACTGAAGCTTTCTTT
size: NA; V: TRBV3-1/TRBV3-2; length: 15; J: TRBJ1-6; D: NA; CDR3: CASNTQGGLNSPLHF; DNA: TGTGCCAGCAATACGCAGGGCGGTTTAAATTCACCCCTCCACTTT
size: NA; V: TRBV7-9; length: 13; J: TRBJ2-3; D: NA; CDR3: CASSLGVLDTQYF; DNA: TGTGCCAGCAGCTTAGGCGTCCTTGATACGCAGTATTTT
size: NA; V: TRBV19; length: 16; J: TRBJ1-2; D: TRBD1; CDR3: CASRGGGTGHIYGYTF; DNA: TGTGCCAGTAGGGGCGGCGGGACAGGCCACATCTATGGCTACACCTTC
size: NA; V: TRBV30; length: 12; J: TRBJ1-6; D: NA; CDR3: CAWSDRDSPLHF; DNA: TGTGCCTGGAGTGACAGGGATTCACCCCTCCACTTT
size: NA; V: TRBV7-9; length: 14; J: TRBJ2-7; D: NA; CDR3: CASSFFRSPYEQYF; DNA: TGTGCCAGCAGCTTCTTCAGGTCCCCCTACGAGCAGTACTTC
size: once; V: TRBV7-6; length: 12; J: TRBJ2-7; D: NA; CDR3: CASFGVTYEQYF; DNA: TGTGCCAGCTTCGGGGTGACCTACGAGCAGTACTTC
size: NA; V: TRBV7-3; length: 14; J: TRBJ2-2; D: TRBD1; CDR3: CASTAQGGTGELFF; DNA: TGTGCCAGCACGGCACAGGGGGGCACCGGGGAGCTGTTTTTT
size: NA; V: TRBV11-1; length: 15; J: TRBJ2-5; D: NA; CDR3: CASSSGGGIRETQYF; DNA: TGTGCCAGCAGCTCCGGGGGAGGAATCCGAGAGACCCAGTACTTC
size: NA; V: TRBV10-3; length: 13; J: TRBJ1-3; D: NA; CDR3: CAIRGTNGNTIYF; DNA: TGTGCCATCAGGGGGACAAATGGAAACACCATATATTTT
size: NA; V: TRBV29-1; length: 15; J: TRBJ1-1; D: NA; CDR3: CSVGGPRDITDEAFF; DNA: TGCAGCGTTGGTGGACCACGGGACATCACCGATGAAGCTTTCTTT
size: NA; V: TRBV5-1; length: 15; J: TRBJ2-7; D: TRBD1; CDR3: CASSWGQGPPYEQYF; DNA: TGCGCCAGCAGCTGGGGACAGGGGCCCCCCTACGAGCAGTACTTC
size: NA; V: TRBV6-2/TRBV6-3; length: 14; J: TRBJ1-5; D: NA; CDR3: CASSPRQGNQPQHF; DNA: TGTGCCAGCAGTCCCAGACAGGGCAATCAGCCCCAGCATTTT
size: NA; V: TRBV19; length: 13; J: TRBJ1-6; D: NA; CDR3: CASSHGGTSPLHF; DNA: TGTGCCAGTAGTCATGGAGGGACTTCACCCCTCCACTTT
size: NA; V: TRBV5-1; length: 14; J: TRBJ2-1; D: NA; CDR3: CASSRDNSYNEQFF; DNA: TGCGCCAGCAGCCGGGACAACTCCTACAATGAGCAGTTCTTC
size: NA; V: TRBV11-2; length: 13; J: TRBJ1-1; D: TRBD1; CDR3: CASSFPGQIEAFF; DNA: TGTGCCAGCAGCTTCCCGGGACAGATAGAAGCTTTCTTT
size: NA; V: TRBV4-1; length: 13; J: TRBJ2-1; D: NA; CDR3: CASRPGGYNEQFF; DNA: TGCGCCAGCAGACCCGGGGGCTACAATGAGCAGTTCTTC
size: NA; V: TRBV9; length: 15; J: TRBJ2-3; D: NA; CDR3: CASSGTPSRTDTQYF; DNA: TGTGCCAGCAGCGGGACACCTTCCCGCACAGATACGCAGTATTTT
size: NA; V: TRBV9; length: 15; J: TRBJ2-7; D: TRBD2; CDR3: CASSDTSGGLYEQYF; DNA: TGTGCCAGCAGCGACACTAGCGGGGGCCTCTACGAGCAGTACTTC
size: NA; V: TRBV7-9; length: 13; J: TRBJ1-1; D: NA; CDR3: CASSLDGGTEAFF; DNA: TGTGCCAGCAGCTTAGATGGGGGGACTGAAGCTTTCTTT
size: NA; V: TRBV2; length: 13; J: TRBJ2-7; D: NA; CDR3: CASMRQGAYEQYF; DNA: TGTGCCAGCATGCGGCAGGGTGCTTACGAGCAGTACTTC
size: NA; V: TRBV29-1; length: 13; J: TRBJ1-5; D: TRBD1; CDR3: CSAGQGSNQPQHF; DNA: TGCAGCGCTGGACAGGGAAGCAATCAGCCCCAGCATTTT
size: NA; V: TRBV5-1; length: 13; J: TRBJ2-2; D: NA; CDR3: CASRVGVTGELFF; DNA: TGCGCCAGCAGGGTGGGAGTAACCGGGGAGCTGTTTTTT
size: NA; V: TRBV25-1; length: 14; J: TRBJ1-1; D: NA; CDR3: CASSEYGLGAEAFF; DNA: TGTGCCAGCAGTGAATACGGGTTGGGAGCTGAAGCTTTCTTT
size: NA; V: TRBV7-9; length: 16; J: TRBJ1-6; D: TRBD1; CDR3: CASSPRQGGDNSPLHF; DNA: TGTGCCAGCAGCCCGCGACAGGGGGGGGATAATTCACCCCTCCACTTT